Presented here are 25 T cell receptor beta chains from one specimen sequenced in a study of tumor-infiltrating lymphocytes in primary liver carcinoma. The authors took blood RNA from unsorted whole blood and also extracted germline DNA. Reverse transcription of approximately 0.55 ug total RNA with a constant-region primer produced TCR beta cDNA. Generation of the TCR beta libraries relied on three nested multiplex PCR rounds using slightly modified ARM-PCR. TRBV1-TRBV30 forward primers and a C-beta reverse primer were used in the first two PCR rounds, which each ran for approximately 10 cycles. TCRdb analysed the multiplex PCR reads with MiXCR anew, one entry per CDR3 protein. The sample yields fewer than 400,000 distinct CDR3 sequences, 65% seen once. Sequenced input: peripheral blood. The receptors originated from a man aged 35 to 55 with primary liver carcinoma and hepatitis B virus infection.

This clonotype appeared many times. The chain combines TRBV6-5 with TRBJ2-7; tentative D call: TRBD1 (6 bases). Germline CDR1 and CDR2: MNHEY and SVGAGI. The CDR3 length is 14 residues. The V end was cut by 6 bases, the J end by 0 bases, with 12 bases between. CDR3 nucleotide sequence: TGTGCCAGCAGCCCTGACAGGAGCTCCTACGAGCAGTACTTC. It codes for CASSPDRSSYEQYF.

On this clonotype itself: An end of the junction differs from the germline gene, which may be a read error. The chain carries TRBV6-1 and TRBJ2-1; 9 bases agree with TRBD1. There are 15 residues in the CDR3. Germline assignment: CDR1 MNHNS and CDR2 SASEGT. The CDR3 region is CASSEAGDRALNRIF. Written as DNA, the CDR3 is TGTGCCAGCAGTGAAGCGGGGGACAGGGCTTTAAATCGGATCTTC.

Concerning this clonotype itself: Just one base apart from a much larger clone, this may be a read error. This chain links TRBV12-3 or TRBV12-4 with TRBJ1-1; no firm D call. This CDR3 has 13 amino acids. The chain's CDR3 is CVSSLWGNTEAFF. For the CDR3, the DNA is TGTGTCAGCAGTTTATGGGGAAACACTGAAGCTTTCTTT.

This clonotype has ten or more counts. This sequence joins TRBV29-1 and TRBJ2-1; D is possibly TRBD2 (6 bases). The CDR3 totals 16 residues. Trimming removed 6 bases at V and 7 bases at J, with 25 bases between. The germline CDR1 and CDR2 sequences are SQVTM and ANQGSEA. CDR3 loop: CSVTPSGTLARNEQFF. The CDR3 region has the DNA TGCAGCGTGACCCCCTCCGGGACTCTAGCCCGGAATGAGCAGTTCTTC.

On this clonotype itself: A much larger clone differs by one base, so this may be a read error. The CDR3 region is CASSLAGTEVFF. DNA for the CDR3: TGTGCCAGCAGCCTAGCGGGGACTGAAGTTTTCTTT. The chain is built from TRBV12-3 or TRBV12-4 and TRBJ1-1; D might be TRBD1 (5 bases). The CDR3 is 12 residues long.

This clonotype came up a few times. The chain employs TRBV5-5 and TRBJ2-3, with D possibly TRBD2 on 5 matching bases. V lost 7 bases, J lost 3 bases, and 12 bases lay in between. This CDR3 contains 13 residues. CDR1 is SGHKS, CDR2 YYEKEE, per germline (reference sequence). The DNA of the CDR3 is TGTGCCAGCGGGAAACTAGGAACAGATACGCAGTATTTT. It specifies CASGKLGTDTQYF.

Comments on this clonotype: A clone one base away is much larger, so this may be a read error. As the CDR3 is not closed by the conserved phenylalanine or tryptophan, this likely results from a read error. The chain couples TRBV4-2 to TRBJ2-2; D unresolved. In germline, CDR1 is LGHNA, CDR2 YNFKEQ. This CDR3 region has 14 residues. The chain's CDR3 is CASRQGAGTGELFS. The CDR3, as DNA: TGTGCCAGCAGACAAGGTGCTGGCACCGGGGAGCTGTTTTCT.

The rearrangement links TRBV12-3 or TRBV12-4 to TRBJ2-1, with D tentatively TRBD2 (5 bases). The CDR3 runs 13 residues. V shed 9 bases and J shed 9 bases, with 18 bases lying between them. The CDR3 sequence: CASRLQSEGEQFF. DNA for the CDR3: TGTGCCAGTAGGTTACAGTCCGAGGGTGAGCAGTTCTTC.

CDR3 in amino acids: CASSRLTSGSHDGKNIQYF. The DNA for the CDR3 is TGTGCCAGCAGCCGTCTGACTAGCGGGAGTCACGATGGCAAAAACATTCAGTACTTC. V gene TRBV13 combines with J gene TRBJ2-4; 12 bases align to TRBD2. The CDR3 runs to 19 residues. Trimming took 5 bases from V and 3 from J; bases not matched to a gene: 14. Germline CDR1 PRHDT, CDR2 FYEKMQ (reference sequence). The full variable domain, completed using reference TRBV13 and TRBJ2-4, is AAGVIQSPRHLIKEKRETATLKCYPIPRHDTVYWYQQGPGQDPQFLISFYEKMQSDKGSIPDRFSAQQFSDYHSELNMSSLELGDSALYFCASSRLTSGSHDGKNIQYFGAGTRLSVL.

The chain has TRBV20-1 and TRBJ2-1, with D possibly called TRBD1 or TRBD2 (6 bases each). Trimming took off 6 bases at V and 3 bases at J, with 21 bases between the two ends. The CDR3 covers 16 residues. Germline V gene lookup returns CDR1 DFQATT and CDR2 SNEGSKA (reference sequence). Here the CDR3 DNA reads TGCAGTGCGACCGGTGGGGGCGGGGAGTACTACAATGAGCAGTTCTTC. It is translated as CSATGGGGEYYNEQFF.

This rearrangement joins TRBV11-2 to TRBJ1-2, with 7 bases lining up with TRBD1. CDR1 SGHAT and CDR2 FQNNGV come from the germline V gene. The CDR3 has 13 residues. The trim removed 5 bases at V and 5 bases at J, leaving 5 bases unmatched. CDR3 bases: TGTGCCAGCAGCCAACAGGGGAGGTATGGCTACACCTTC. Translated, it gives CASSQQGRYGYTF.

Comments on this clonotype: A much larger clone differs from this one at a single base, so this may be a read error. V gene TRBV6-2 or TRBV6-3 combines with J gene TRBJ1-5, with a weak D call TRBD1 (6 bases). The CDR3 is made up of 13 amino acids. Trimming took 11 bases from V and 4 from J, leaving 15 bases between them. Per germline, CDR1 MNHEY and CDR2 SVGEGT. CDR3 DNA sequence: TGTGCCGGTACGGACAGAATTAATCAGCCCCAGCATTTT. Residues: CAGTDRINQPQHF.

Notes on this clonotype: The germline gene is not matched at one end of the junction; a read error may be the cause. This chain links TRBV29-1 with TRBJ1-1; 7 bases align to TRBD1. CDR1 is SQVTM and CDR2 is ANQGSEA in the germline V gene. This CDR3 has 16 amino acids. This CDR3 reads CSVESSFTGANTEAFF. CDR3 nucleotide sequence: TGTAGCGTAGAGAGTTCTTTTACAGGGGCGAACACTGAAGCTTTCTTT.

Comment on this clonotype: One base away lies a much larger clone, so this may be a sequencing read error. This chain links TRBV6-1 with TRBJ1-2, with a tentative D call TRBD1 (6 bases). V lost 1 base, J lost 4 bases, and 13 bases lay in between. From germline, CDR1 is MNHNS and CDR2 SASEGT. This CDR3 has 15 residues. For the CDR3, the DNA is TGTGCCAGCAGTGAAGGTACCTGCAGGGGCTATGGCTACACCTTC. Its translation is CASSEGTCRGYGYTF.

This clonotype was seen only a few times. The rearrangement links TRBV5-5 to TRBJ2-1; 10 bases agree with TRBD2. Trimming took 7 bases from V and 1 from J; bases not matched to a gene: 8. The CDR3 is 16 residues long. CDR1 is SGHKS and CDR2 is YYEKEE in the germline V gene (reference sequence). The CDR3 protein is CASGPLAGDSYNEQFF. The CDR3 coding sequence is TGTGCCAGCGGGCCTCTAGCGGGAGATTCCTACAATGAGCAGTTCTTC.

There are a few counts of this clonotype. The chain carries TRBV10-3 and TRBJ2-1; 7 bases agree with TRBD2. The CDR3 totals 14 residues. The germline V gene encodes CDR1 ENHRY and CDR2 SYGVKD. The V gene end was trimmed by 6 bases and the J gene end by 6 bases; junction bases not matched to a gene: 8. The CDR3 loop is CAIRAESGGNEQFF. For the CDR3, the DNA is TGTGCCATCAGGGCGGAGTCGGGGGGCAATGAGCAGTTCTTC.

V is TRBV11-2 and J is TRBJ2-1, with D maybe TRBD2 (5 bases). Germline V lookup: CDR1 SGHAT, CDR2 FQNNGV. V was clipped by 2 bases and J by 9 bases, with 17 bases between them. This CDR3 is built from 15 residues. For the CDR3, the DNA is TGTGCCAGCAGCTTATTAGCGATCCCGGCGGGTGAGCAGTTCTTC. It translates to CASSLLAIPAGEQFF.

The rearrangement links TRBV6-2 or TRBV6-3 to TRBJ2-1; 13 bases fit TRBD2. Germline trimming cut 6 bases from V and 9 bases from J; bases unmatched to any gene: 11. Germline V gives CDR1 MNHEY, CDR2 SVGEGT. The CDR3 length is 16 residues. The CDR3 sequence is CASRSRTSGRAIEQFF. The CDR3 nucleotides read TGTGCCAGCAGATCCCGTACTAGCGGGAGGGCCATTGAGCAGTTCTTC.

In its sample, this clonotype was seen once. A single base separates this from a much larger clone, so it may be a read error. The chain's CDR3 is CASSGEGLNTEAFF. The CDR3 bases are TGTGCCAGCAGCGGGGAGGGCCTGAACACTGAAGCTTTCTTT. The J gene is TRBJ1-1, the V gene TRBV5-4; D is ambiguous. This CDR3 has 14 amino acids. Trimming stripped 4 bases from V and 0 bases from J, with 10 bases between. CDR1 and CDR2 (germline): SGHNT, YYREEE (reference sequence).

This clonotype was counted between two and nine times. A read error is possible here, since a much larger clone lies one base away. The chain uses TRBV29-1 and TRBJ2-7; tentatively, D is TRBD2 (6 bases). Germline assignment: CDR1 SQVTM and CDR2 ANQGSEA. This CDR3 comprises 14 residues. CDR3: CGVKKEGKASEQYF. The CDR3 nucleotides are TGCGGCGTCAAAAAGGAGGGAAAAGCGTCCGAGCAGTACTTC.

The CDR3 sequence is CARGELAYNEQFF. CDR3 nucleotide sequence: TGTGCCCGTGGGGAGTTGGCTTACAATGAGCAGTTCTTC. This rearrangement joins TRBV28 to TRBJ2-1; perhaps TRBD2 as D (5 bases). V lost 11 bases and J lost 4, with 15 bases in between. There are 13 residues in the CDR3. Germline CDR1 reads MDHEN; CDR2 reads SYDVKM.

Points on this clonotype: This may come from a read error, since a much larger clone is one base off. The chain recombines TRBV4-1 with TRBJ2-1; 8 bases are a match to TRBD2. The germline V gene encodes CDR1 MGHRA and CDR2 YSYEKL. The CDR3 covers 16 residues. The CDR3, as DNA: TGCGCCAGCAGCCACCAAGCGGGAGTCGGGGCCGATGAGCACTTCTTC. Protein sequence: CASSHQAGVGADEHFF.

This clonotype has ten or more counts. CDR3 nucleotides: TGTGCCATCAGTGGATGGCAGAGCAATCAGCCCCAGCATTTT. It encodes CAISGWQSNQPQHF. This sequence joins TRBV10-3 and TRBJ1-5; D uncertain. V lost 4 bases and J lost 1, with 8 bases in between. CDR1 is ENHRY, CDR2 SYGVKD, per germline. The CDR3 is 14 residues long.

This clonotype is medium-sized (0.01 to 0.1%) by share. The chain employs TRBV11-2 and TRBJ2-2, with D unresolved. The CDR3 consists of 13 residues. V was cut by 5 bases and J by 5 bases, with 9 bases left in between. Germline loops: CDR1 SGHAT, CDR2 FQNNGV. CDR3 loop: CASSALRTGELFF. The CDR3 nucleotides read TGTGCCAGCAGCGCACTCAGGACCGGGGAGCTGTTTTTT.

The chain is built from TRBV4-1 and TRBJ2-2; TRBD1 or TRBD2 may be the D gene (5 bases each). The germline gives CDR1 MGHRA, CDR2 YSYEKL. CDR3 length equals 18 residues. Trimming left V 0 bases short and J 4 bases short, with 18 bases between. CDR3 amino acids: CASSQEDSGDASTGELFF. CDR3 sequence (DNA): TGCGCCAGCAGCCAAGAGGACTCCGGGGACGCGAGCACCGGGGAGCTGTTTTTT.